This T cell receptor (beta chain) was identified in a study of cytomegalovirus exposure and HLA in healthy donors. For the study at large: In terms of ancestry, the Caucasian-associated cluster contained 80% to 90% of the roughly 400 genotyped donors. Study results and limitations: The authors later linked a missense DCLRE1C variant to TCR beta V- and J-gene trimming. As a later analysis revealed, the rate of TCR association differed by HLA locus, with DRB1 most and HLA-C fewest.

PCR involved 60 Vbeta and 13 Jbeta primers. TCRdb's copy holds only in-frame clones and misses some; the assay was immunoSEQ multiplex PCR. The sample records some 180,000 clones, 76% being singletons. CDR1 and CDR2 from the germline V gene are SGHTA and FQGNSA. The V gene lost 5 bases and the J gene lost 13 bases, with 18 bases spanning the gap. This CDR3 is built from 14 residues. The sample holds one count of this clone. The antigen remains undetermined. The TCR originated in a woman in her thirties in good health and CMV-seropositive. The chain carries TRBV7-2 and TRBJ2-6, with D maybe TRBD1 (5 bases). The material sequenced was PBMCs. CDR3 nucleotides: TGTGCCAGCAGCACTCGGACAACCACTCGGGTCCTGACTTTC. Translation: CASSTRTTTRVLTF. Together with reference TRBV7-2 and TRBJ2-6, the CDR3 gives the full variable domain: GAGVSQSPSNKVTEKGKDVELRCDPISGHTALYWYRQSLGQGLEFLIYFQGNSAPDKSGLPSDRFSAERTGGSVSTLTIQRTQQEDSAVYLCASSTRTTTRVLTFGAGSRLTVL.